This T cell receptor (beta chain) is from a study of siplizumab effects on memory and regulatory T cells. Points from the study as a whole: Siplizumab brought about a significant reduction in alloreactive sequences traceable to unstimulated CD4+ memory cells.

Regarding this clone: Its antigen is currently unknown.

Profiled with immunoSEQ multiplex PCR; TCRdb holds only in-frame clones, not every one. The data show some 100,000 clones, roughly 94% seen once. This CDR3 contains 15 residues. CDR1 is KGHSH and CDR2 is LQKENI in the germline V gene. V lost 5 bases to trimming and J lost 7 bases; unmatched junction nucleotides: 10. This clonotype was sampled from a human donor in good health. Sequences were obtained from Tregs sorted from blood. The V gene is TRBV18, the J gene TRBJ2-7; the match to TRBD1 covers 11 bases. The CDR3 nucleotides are TGTGCCAGCTCAATATCAGGACAGGGGGCGAGGGAGCAGTACTTC. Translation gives CASSISGQGAREQYF.